This TCR beta chain stems from a study of blood T cell repertoires in COVID-19. The data were produced by immunoSEQ multiplex PCR, yet TCRdb's version contains in-frame clones alone and is incomplete. Of roughly 50,000 clones listed, roughly nine tenths were seen once; the top ten hold around 20%. Trimming took 0 bases from V and 7 from J, leaving 13 bases between them. The germline V gene has CDR1 GTSNPN and CDR2 SVGIG (reference sequence). The CDR3 has 15 residues. This chain uses TRBV30 with TRBJ1-6; tentative D call: TRBD1 (5 bases). The sample comprised peripheral blood. The clonotype was recovered from a human donor in a cohort sampled during active COVID-19. CDR3: CAWSVQGQGNSPLHF. CDR3 in DNA: TGTGCCTGGAGTGTACAAGGGCAGGGAAATTCACCCCTCCACTTT.